This TCR beta chain derives from a study of blood T cell repertoires in COVID-19. This clone was picked up many times. Measured with immunoSEQ multiplex PCR; TCRdb has only the in-frame clones, and not every one. Among approximately 200,000 clones, about 90% were seen once, and the ten largest hold 1.5% to 2%. Trimming left V 4 bases short and J 0 bases short, with 6 bases between. The CDR3 extends over 13 amino acids. Per germline, CDR1 LGHDT and CDR2 YNNKEL (reference sequence). The TCR originated in a man in his forties with active or convalescent COVID-19. Sequencing was done on a sample of peripheral blood. The chain recombines TRBV3-1 (or the pseudogene TRBV3-2) with TRBJ1-1; no clear D gene. CDR3 amino acids: CASSLRVNTEAFF. Here the CDR3 DNA reads TGTGCCAGCAGCCTGAGGGTGAACACTGAAGCTTTCTTT.